The 27 T cell receptor beta chains below come from one sample, sequenced in a study of response to subunit inactivated influenza vaccine. TCRdb analysed the RT-PCR reads with MiXCR anew, one entry per CDR3 protein. This table holds about 500,000 distinct CDR3 sequences, 16% found once. This sample comprised CD4+ T cells sorted from PBMCs, obtained roughly 24 months after vaccination. Receptors were obtained from a man aged 45-69 years who received an inactivated influenza vaccine.

The V and J genes are TRBV6-2 or TRBV6-3 and TRBJ2-2, with a weak D call TRBD2 (6 bases). This CDR3 comprises 14 residues. Germline CDR1 MNHEY, CDR2 SVGEGT. Trimming left V 10 bases short and J 8 bases short, with 20 bases between. CDR3 sequence: CATAWLAIKGELFF. The CDR3 coding sequence is TGTGCCACAGCATGGCTAGCGATAAAAGGGGAGCTGTTTTTT.

This sequence joins TRBV12-3 or TRBV12-4 and TRBJ1-1; a possible D gene is TRBD1 (5 bases). This CDR3 has 11 amino acids. V lost 8 bases and J 4 bases, leaving 8 bases between the germline ends. CDR3 in amino acids: CASLGTTEAFF. CDR3 sequence (DNA): TGTGCCAGCCTAGGGACCACTGAAGCTTTCTTT.

This clonotype has a handful of counts. This chain uses TRBV10-3 with TRBJ2-7; TRBD2 aligns across 11 bases. Germline V CDR1 and CDR2: ENHRY, SYGVKD. The CDR3 is 16 residues long. V gave up 3 bases and J gave up 4 bases; unmatched junction bases: 8. In DNA form, the CDR3 reads TGTGCCATCAGTGATGGGACTAGCGGCGGTATATACGAGCAGTACTTC. It encodes CAISDGTSGGIYEQYF.

The V gene is TRBV12-3 or TRBV12-4, the J gene TRBJ2-6, with D unresolved. CDR3 length equals 15 residues. Trimming pared 6 bases from V and 0 bases from J, leaving 9 bases between. CDR3 region: CASRLRSSGANVLTF. The CDR3 coding sequence is TGTGCCAGCAGGCTCAGAAGCTCTGGGGCCAACGTCCTGACTTTC.

This clonotype appeared many times. The chain combines TRBV5-1 with TRBJ1-2, with D possibly being TRBD1 (5 bases). From germline, CDR1 is SGHRS and CDR2 YFSETQ. Trimming shortened V by 4 bases and J by 8 bases, and 12 bases separated the two germline ends. The CDR3 contains 12 residues. The CDR3 DNA is TGCGCCAGCAGCAGGCAGGGCCACGGCTACACCTTC. Its translation is CASSRQGHGYTF.

The rearrangement joins TRBV6-5 to TRBJ2-2; D could derive from TRBD1 or TRBD2 (6 bases each). Trimming cost V 2 bases and J 0 bases, with 19 bases left between them. This CDR3 has 19 residues. Looked up from germline, CDR1 is MNHEY and CDR2 is SVGAGI. CDR3 amino acids: CASSYPRGRIPPNTGELFF. The DNA for the CDR3 is TGTGCCAGCAGTTACCCTAGGGGGAGGATACCACCGAACACCGGGGAGCTGTTTTTT.

This clonotype was found a few times. The rearrangement links TRBV28 to TRBJ2-7; perhaps D is TRBD1 or TRBD2 (5 bases each). The V gene's germline CDR1 is MDHEN and CDR2 SYDVKM. The CDR3 extends over 14 amino acids. V was trimmed by 4 bases and J by 3 bases, leaving 13 bases between them. CDR3: CASSWDQRYYEQYF. DNA for the CDR3: TGTGCCAGCAGTTGGGACCAAAGATACTACGAGCAGTACTTC.

This clonotype came up a few times. V and J are TRBV14 and TRBJ1-6; D might be TRBD1 (5 bases). V was trimmed by 3 bases and J by 6 bases, leaving 9 bases between them. Germline CDR1 SGHDN, CDR2 FVKESK. The CDR3 has 14 amino acids. CDR3 amino acids: CASSQGTVNSPLHF. Here the CDR3 DNA reads TGTGCCAGCAGCCAGGGGACCGTTAATTCACCCCTCCACTTT.

J is TRBJ2-1 and V is TRBV4-2; D might be TRBD2 (6 bases). The length of the CDR3 is 15 residues. Trimming shortened V by 3 bases and J by 6 bases, and 15 bases separated the two germline ends. CDR1 and CDR2 from the germline V gene are LGHNA and YNFKEQ. The CDR3 here is CASSQTLALTNEQFF. The CDR3 DNA sequence: TGTGCCAGCAGCCAGACGCTAGCGCTTACCAATGAGCAGTTCTTC.

This clonotype has just a few counts. The chain links TRBV12-3 or TRBV12-4 to TRBJ2-7, with 8 bases identical to TRBD2. Trimming cost V 3 bases and J 0 bases; bases outside gene matches: 4. There are 15 residues in the CDR3. The CDR3 spells CASSFAGGFSYEQYF. The CDR3, as DNA: TGTGCCAGCAGTTTTGCGGGAGGTTTCTCCTACGAGCAGTACTTC.

This clonotype turned up a few times. This chain connects TRBV7-2 to TRBJ2-5; 9 nucleotides line up with TRBD1. The trim removed 6 bases at V and 5 bases at J, leaving 7 bases unmatched. This CDR3 comprises 14 residues. Germline lookup yields CDR1 SGHTA and CDR2 FQGNSA. For the CDR3, the DNA is TGTGCCAGCAGAACCGGGACAGGGCTGGAGACCCAGTACTTC. Protein: CASRTGTGLETQYF.

The genes are TRBV3-1 and TRBJ2-5, with no clear D. V shed 2 bases and J shed 2 bases, with 6 bases lying between them. The CDR3 runs to 13 residues. Germline V gene lookup returns CDR1 LGHDT and CDR2 YNNKEL (reference sequence). Here the CDR3 DNA reads TGTGCCAGCAGCCAACTAGTACAAGAGACCCAGTACTTC. Amino acid sequence: CASSQLVQETQYF.

This clonotype was counted between two and nine times. The rearrangement uses TRBV5-6 and TRBJ2-1; D gene unclear. The V end was cut by 0 bases, the J end by 4 bases, with 5 bases between. The CDR3 consists of 13 residues. CDR1 is SGHDT, CDR2 YYEEEE, per germline. CDR3 sequence: CASSLVQYNEQFF. The CDR3 region has the DNA TGTGCCAGCAGCTTGGTTCAGTACAATGAGCAGTTCTTC.

The V and J genes are TRBV6-1 and TRBJ1-2; a weak D match, TRBD1 (5 bases). The CDR3 length is 13 residues. The germline gives CDR1 MNHNS, CDR2 SASEGT. V lost 6 bases, J lost 2 bases, and 10 bases lay in between. The CDR3 reads CASRRGGNYGYTF. The DNA of the CDR3 is TGTGCCAGCAGGAGGGGTGGGAACTATGGCTACACCTTC.

The sample holds a few counts of this clonotype. J is TRBJ2-3 and V is TRBV24-1; 9 bases match TRBD1. The length of the CDR3 is 14 residues. CDR1 and CDR2 from the germline V gene are KGHDR and SFDVKD. Trimming at V came to 2 bases and at J to 9 bases, leaving 5 bases not matched to a gene. In DNA, the CDR3 is TGTGCCACCAGTGATTCGGGACAGGGAACAACGCAGTATTTT. This gives the protein CATSDSGQGTTQYF.

This chain links TRBV11-2 with TRBJ2-5; TRBD2 matches at 11 bases. The V and J ends lost 0 bases and 4 bases, in that order; junction bases with no gene match: 1. The CDR3 is 15 amino acids. CDR1 and CDR2 from the germline V gene are SGHAT and FQNNGV. CDR3 amino acids: CASSLELAGVETQYF. CDR3 nucleotide sequence: TGTGCCAGCAGCTTAGAACTAGCGGGGGTAGAGACCCAGTACTTC.

This clonotype was picked up a small number of times. The chain joins TRBV4-2 to TRBJ2-1; perhaps TRBD2 as D (6 bases). The V gene's germline CDR1 is LGHNA and CDR2 YNFKEQ. V was pared by 4 bases and J by 9 bases, with 10 bases between. The CDR3 contains 12 residues. DNA for the CDR3: TGTGCCAGCAGCCCGGGACTCACTGAGCAGTTCTTC. It codes for CASSPGLTEQFF.

A remark on this clonotype: A junction boundary mismatches the germline segment, possibly from a read error. In DNA, the CDR3 is TGCGCCAGCAGCCCGGGACAGGGGTACGGGGGGCTGTTTTTT. It yields the protein CASSPGQGYGGLFF. This chain connects TRBV4-3 to TRBJ2-2; the match to TRBD1 covers 10 bases. The germline V gene encodes CDR1 LGHNA and CDR2 YSLEER. The CDR3 covers 14 residues.

The chain carries TRBV20-1 and TRBJ2-7; possibly TRBD1 for D (6 bases). The V end lost 3 bases, the J end lost 3 bases, and 9 bases lay between the germline ends. Germline CDR1 and CDR2: DFQATT and SNEGSKA (reference sequence). This CDR3 region has 12 residues. CDR3 in DNA: TGCAGTGCTAGTCTGGACAGCTACGAGCAGTACTTC. This codes for CSASLDSYEQYF.

The DNA of the CDR3 is TGTGCCAGCAGCTTAGAACCCCTGGGGTATGGCAATCAGCCCCAGCATTTT. Translating gives CASSLEPLGYGNQPQHF. The V call is TRBV7-8, the J call TRBJ1-5; D remains unclear. The V gene lost 1 base and the J gene lost 2 bases, with 15 bases spanning the gap. Per the germline V gene, CDR1 is SGHVS and CDR2 is FQNEAQ. The CDR3 has 17 amino acids.

This chain links TRBV28 with TRBJ2-7; TRBD1 is a possible D gene (7 bases). Trimming took off 6 bases at V and 1 base at J, with 13 bases between the two ends. The CDR3 contains 14 residues. Germline CDR1 and CDR2: MDHEN and SYDVKM. This CDR3 reads CASRTTGRSYEQYF. The CDR3 DNA is TGTGCCAGCAGAACGACAGGGAGGTCCTACGAGCAGTACTTC.

This clonotype was seen repeatedly, ten times or more. The CDR3 sequence is CASSAAGLGSYEQYF. The CDR3 coding sequence is TGTGCCAGCAGTGCCGCGGGACTGGGGTCCTACGAGCAGTACTTC. The V call is TRBV27, the J call TRBJ2-7; a possible D gene is TRBD2 (6 bases). The V end lost 5 bases, the J end lost 1 base, and 15 bases lay between the germline ends. CDR3 length equals 15 residues. The germline V gene has CDR1 MNHEY and CDR2 SMNVEV (reference sequence).

This clonotype has ten or more counts. The chain carries TRBV7-9 and TRBJ2-7, with TRBD1 identical over 10 bases. The germline gives CDR1 SEHNR, CDR2 FQNEAQ (reference sequence). This CDR3 comprises 14 residues. Trimming cost V 4 bases and J 5 bases; bases outside gene matches: 5. The CDR3 DNA is TGTGCCAGCAGCTCGGACAGGGGGAGCGACGAGCAGTACTTC. It specifies CASSSDRGSDEQYF.

The rearrangement uses TRBV6-5 and TRBJ1-1, with TRBD1 identical over 8 bases. V dropped 2 bases and J dropped 0; count of bases not matched to a gene: 8. Germline CDR1 MNHEY, CDR2 SVGAGI. The CDR3 extends over 17 amino acids. As DNA, the CDR3 is TGTGCCAGCAGTTACCGACGGACAGGGAACATGAACACTGAAGCTTTCTTT. Translation: CASSYRRTGNMNTEAFF.

This clonotype was counted at least ten times. The V call is TRBV20-1, the J call TRBJ2-1; 9 bases agree with TRBD2. The ends lost 0 bases at V and 4 bases at J; junction bases unmatched: 7. CDR3 length: 16 amino acids. CDR1 is DFQATT and CDR2 is SNEGSKA in the germline V gene (reference sequence). The CDR3 sequence is CSAREQGSGSYNEQFF. The CDR3 DNA reads as TGCAGTGCTAGAGAACAGGGTAGCGGGAGTTACAATGAGCAGTTCTTC.

This clonotype turned up a few times. J is TRBJ2-3 and V is TRBV5-1, with TRBD1 matching over 8 bases. Germline V gene data show CDR1 as SGHRS and CDR2 as YFSETQ. The CDR3 has 16 amino acids. V gave up 0 bases and J gave up 2 bases; unmatched junction bases: 5. The CDR3 sequence: CASSLGTGRYTDTQYF. In nucleotides, the CDR3 is TGCGCCAGCAGCTTGGGGACAGGGAGATACACAGATACGCAGTATTTT.

This clonotype was seen only a few times. The chain has TRBV20-1 and TRBJ2-7, with a tentative D call TRBD1 (5 bases). The V end lost 1 base, the J end lost 5 bases, and 18 bases lay between the germline ends. Germline V lookup: CDR1 DFQATT, CDR2 SNEGSKA (reference sequence). This CDR3 has 15 amino acids. Here the CDR3 DNA reads TGCAGTGCTAGAGCCTACAACCCCTGGGGCCACGAGCAGTACTTC. The encoded protein is CSARAYNPWGHEQYF.